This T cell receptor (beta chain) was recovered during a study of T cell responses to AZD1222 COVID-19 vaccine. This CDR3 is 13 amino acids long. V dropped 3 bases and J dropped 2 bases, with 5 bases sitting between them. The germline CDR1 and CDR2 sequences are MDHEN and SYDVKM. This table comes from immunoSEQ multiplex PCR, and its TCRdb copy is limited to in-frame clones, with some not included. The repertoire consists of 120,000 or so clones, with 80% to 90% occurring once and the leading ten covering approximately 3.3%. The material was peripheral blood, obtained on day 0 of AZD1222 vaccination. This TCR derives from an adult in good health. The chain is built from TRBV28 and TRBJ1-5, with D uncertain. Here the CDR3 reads CASSFVGNQPQHF. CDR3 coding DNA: TGTGCCAGCAGTTTTGTTGGCAATCAGCCCCAGCATTTT.